A selection of T cell receptor beta chains follows, all from one sample in a study of identical twins. TCRdb itself ran the 5' RACE reads through MiXCR, one entry per CDR3 protein. The top ten clones hold under 0.35% of a sample with 1,800,000 or so distinct CDR3 sequences, roughly 35% of them seen once. Sequencing was performed on cord blood. All receptors come from a newborn girl in good health. The CDR3 runs from the conserved cysteine through the conserved F or W.

TRBV27,TRBJ2-5,CASSLPSPVQYF
TRBV11-2,TRBJ2-3,CASGLVRGSTDTQYF
TRBV5-6,TRBJ1-2,CASSLPGVTDGYTF
TRBV6-1,TRBJ2-3,CASFGTRGARWTQYF
TRBV10-3,TRBJ2-1,CATSTSGIPYNEQFF
TRBV29-1,TRBJ1-6,CSVKTGYNPPLHF
TRBV5-1,TRBJ2-2,CASSLDTLNTGELFF
TRBV27,TRBJ2-1,CASSRDRVGNEQFF
TRBV20-1,TRBJ2-3,CSASRRGGKDTQYF
TRBV25-1,TRBJ1-2,CASSEYETGHGYTF
TRBV12-3/TRBV12-4,TRBJ2-3,CASSLGVSSSDTQYF
TRBV4-1,TRBJ2-1,CASSHRPGTGAIEQFF
TRBV11-2,TRBJ2-7,CASSFSRQGYEQYF
TRBV9,TRBJ2-3,CASSVEATDTQYF
TRBV7-2,TRBJ2-1,CATSLGHLNEQFF
TRBV25-1,TRBJ2-4,CASSSDAKNIQYF
TRBV7-2,TRBJ1-1,CAGSLKAHRAFF
TRBV18,TRBJ2-5,CASSPPIGPKETQYF
TRBV20-1,TRBJ2-7,CSMLVAGPSSYEQYF
TRBV2,TRBJ2-1,CASSVVSYEQFF
TRBV29-1,TRBJ1-2,CSGRLGYGYTF
TRBV7-8,TRBJ2-1,CASSLVGRGPYNEQFF
TRBV27,TRBJ2-3,CASSPYTGTDTQYF
TRBV6-2/TRBV6-3,TRBJ1-4,CASTFPGQNNEKLFF
TRBV20-1,TRBJ1-4,CSVYLGQGAELFF
TRBV7-9,TRBJ2-1,CASSLVLGPHNEQFF
TRBV12-3/TRBV12-4,TRBJ1-6,CASSLSWTGANSPLHF
TRBV20-1,TRBJ2-1,CSARGDRRSYNEQFF
TRBV3-1,TRBJ1-6,CASSGTGTAYNSPLHF
TRBV4-1,TRBJ2-1,CASSQPGTGEFEQFF
TRBV5-1,TRBJ2-3,CASGPGSTDTQYF
TRBV6-1,TRBJ2-7,CASRKTSGSSYEQYF
TRBV5-1,TRBJ2-1,CASTPGLAFYNEQFF
TRBV12-3/TRBV12-4,TRBJ2-3,CASRASVRADTQYF
TRBV20-1,TRBJ2-1,CSARDRSVRLAGGTDEQFF
TRBV6-1,TRBJ1-2,CASSEVGGRSNYGYTF
TRBV7-9,TRBJ2-5,CASSPRARIGKETQSF
TRBV20-1,TRBJ2-1,CSARQAGWVEQFF
TRBV20-1,TRBJ2-5,CSARALKETQYF